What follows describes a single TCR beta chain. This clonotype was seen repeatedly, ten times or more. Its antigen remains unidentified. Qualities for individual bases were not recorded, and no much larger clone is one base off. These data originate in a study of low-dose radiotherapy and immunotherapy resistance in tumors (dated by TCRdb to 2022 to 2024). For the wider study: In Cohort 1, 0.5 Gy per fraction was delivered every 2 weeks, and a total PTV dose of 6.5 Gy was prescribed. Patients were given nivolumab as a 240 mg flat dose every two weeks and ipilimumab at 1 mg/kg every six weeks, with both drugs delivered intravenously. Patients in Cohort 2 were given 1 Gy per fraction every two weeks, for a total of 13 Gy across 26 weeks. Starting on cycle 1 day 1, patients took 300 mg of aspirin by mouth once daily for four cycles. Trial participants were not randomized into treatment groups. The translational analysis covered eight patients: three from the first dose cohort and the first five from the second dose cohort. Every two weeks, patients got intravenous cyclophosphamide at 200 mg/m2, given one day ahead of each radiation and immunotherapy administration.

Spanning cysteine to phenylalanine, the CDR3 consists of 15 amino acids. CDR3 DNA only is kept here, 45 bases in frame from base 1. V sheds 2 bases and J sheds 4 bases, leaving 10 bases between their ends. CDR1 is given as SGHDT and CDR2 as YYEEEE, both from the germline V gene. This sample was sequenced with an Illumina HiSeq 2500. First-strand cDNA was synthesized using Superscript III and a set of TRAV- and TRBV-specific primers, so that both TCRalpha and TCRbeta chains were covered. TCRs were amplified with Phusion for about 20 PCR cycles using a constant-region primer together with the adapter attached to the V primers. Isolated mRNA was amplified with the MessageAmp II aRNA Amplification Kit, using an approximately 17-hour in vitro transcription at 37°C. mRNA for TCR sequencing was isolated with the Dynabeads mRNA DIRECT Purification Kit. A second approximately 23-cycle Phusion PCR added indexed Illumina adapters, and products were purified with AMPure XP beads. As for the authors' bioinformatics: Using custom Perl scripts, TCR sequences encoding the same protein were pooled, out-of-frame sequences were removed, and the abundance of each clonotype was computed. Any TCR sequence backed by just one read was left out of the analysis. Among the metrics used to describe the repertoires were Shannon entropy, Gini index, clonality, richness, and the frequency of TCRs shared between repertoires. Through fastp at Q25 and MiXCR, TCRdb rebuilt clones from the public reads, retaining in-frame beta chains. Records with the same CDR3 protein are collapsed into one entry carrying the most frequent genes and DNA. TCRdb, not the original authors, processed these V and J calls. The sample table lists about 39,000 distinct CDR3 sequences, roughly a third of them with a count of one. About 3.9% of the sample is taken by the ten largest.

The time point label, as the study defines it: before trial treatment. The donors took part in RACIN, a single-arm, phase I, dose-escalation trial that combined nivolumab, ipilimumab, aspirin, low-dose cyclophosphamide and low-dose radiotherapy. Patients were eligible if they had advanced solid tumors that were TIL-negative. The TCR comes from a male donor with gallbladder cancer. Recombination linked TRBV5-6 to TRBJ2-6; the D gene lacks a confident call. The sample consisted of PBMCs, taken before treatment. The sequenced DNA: TGTGCCAGCAGCTTCTCCCCCCACGGGGCCAACGTCCTGACTTTC. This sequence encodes CASSFSPHGANVLTF.